What follows describes a single T cell receptor (beta chain). The sample originates from a study of technical replicates of blood from several donors. Profiled with immunoSEQ multiplex PCR; TCRdb holds only in-frame clones, not every one. The sample includes about 87,000 clones, about 95% of them seen just once. The CDR3 sequence is 13 residues long. CDR1 is MGHRA and CDR2 is YSYEKL in the germline V gene. Trimming took 3 bases from V and 9 from J; bases not matched to a gene: 4. The clonotype comes from a human donor in good health. The material sequenced was T cells isolated from PBMCs. J is TRBJ1-4 and V is TRBV4-1; 7 nucleotides line up with TRBD1. This CDR3 is CASSQTGQQKLFF. The CDR3 DNA reads TGCGCCAGCAGCCAGACGGGACAGCAAAAACTGTTTTTT.